A selection of T cell receptor beta chains follows, all from one sample in a study of OX40 agonist ivuxolimab in advanced cancers. Measured with immunoSEQ multiplex PCR; TCRdb has only the in-frame clones, and not every one. The profile shows around 19,000 clones, approximately 78% of them singletons. The specimen was CD4+ or CD8+ T cells sorted from blood, collected in a trial of the OX40 agonist ivuxolimab. The receptors stem from an adult with an advanced solid tumor such as melanoma, head and neck, liver or kidney cancer. The CDR3 runs from the conserved cysteine through the conserved F or W. A D gene is named only where the DNA matches it firmly. Not every row has a clone size; where given, it reads once, few, many or a size class.

TRBV11-1,NA,NA,TRBJ1-2,CASSTGTRAYGYTF,TGTGCCAGCAGCACCGGGACTAGGGCCTATGGCTACACCTTC
TRBV18,NA,NA,TRBJ2-7,CASSPPGAYEQYF,TGTGCCAGCTCACCACCGGGGGCTTACGAGCAGTACTTC
TRBV9,NA,few,TRBJ2-3,CASSIEALRGDTQYF,TGTGCCAGCAGCATTGAGGCCCTCCGGGGAGATACGCAGTATTTT
TRBV29-1,TRBD2,NA,TRBJ2-7,CSVGVAGVSDEQYF,TGCAGCGTGGGGGTAGCGGGAGTCTCCGACGAGCAGTACTTC
TRBV28,NA,NA,TRBJ1-5,CASRRRGNQPQHF,TGTGCCAGCAGAAGACGGGGCAATCAGCCCCAGCATTTT
TRBV27,NA,NA,TRBJ1-2,CASSLQGGGYGYTF,TGTGCCAGCAGTTTACAAGGTGGGGGCTATGGCTACACCTTC
TRBV6-6,TRBD1,NA,TRBJ2-7,CASTRDSSYEQYF,TGTGCCAGCACCCGGGACAGCTCCTACGAGCAGTACTTC
TRBV7-2,NA,NA,TRBJ1-6,CASSLVEVPLHF,TGTGCCAGCAGCTTAGTCGAGGTGCCCCTCCACTTT
TRBV19,TRBD2,NA,TRBJ2-7,CASSSASGGASHNTYEQYF,TGTGCCAGTAGTTCGGCTAGCGGGGGTGCCTCACATAATACCTACGAGCAGTACTTC
TRBV10-2,TRBD1,few,TRBJ2-7,CASSSRQGREQYF,TGCGCCAGCAGCTCAAGACAGGGGCGCGAGCAGTACTTC
TRBV30,NA,NA,TRBJ2-2,CAWIRGYGELFF,TGTGCCTGGATCCGGGGTTACGGGGAGCTGTTTTTT
TRBV4-1,TRBD2,once,TRBJ2-7,CASSQDSPTLAGGSYEQYF,TGCGCCAGCAGCCAAGATAGCCCCACACTAGCGGGAGGTTCCTACGAGCAGTACTTC
TRBV2,TRBD1,NA,TRBJ2-4,CASIPDRVENIQYF,TGTGCCAGCATTCCGGACAGGGTCGAAAACATTCAGTACTTC
TRBV4-3,NA,NA,TRBJ2-1,CASSPRVEDEQFF,TGCGCCAGCAGCCCACGGGTCGAGGATGAGCAGTTCTTC
TRBV7-9,TRBD1,NA,TRBJ2-7,CASSLGTGAYEQYF,TGTGCCAGCAGCTTAGGGACAGGGGCCTACGAGCAGTACTTC
TRBV28,NA,NA,TRBJ1-1,CATLLTTEAFF,TGTGCCACCCTACTAACTACTGAAGCTTTCTTT
TRBV4-2,TRBD1,NA,TRBJ2-7,CASSQDMTGGKNEQYF,TGTGCCAGCAGCCAAGATATGACAGGGGGGAAAAACGAGCAGTACTTC
TRBV5-1,TRBD1,NA,TRBJ2-7,CASTKDRGNEQYF,TGCGCCAGCACCAAGGACAGGGGGAACGAGCAGTACTTC
TRBV15,TRBD2,NA,TRBJ2-7,CATSSSRMRAGGYEQYF,TGTGCCACCAGCTCCTCAAGGATGCGAGCGGGGGGGTACGAGCAGTACTTC
TRBV9,NA,NA,TRBJ2-2,CASSSQPRAGELFF,TGTGCCAGCAGCTCTCAACCTCGGGCCGGGGAGCTGTTTTTT
TRBV28,NA,few,TRBJ2-1,CASSVYIVQSYNEQFF,TGTGCCAGCAGTGTTTATATCGTACAGTCCTACAATGAGCAGTTCTTC
TRBV11-2,TRBD2,NA,TRBJ2-7,CASSLVGGAGEQYF,TGTGCCAGCAGCTTAGTCGGGGGGGCGGGCGAGCAGTACTTC
TRBV7-2,NA,NA,TRBJ1-5,CASSSAGNQPQHF,TGTGCCAGCAGCTCCGCGGGCAATCAGCCCCAGCATTTT
TRBV28,TRBD1,NA,TRBJ2-7,CASSSDRGLNEQYF,TGTGCCAGCAGTTCGGACAGGGGACTCAACGAGCAGTACTTC
TRBV29-1,NA,NA,TRBJ2-3,CSVEATRPDTQYF,TGCAGCGTTGAAGCGACTAGACCGGATACGCAGTATTTT
TRBV30,NA,NA,TRBJ2-5,CAWSVDGVQETQYF,TGTGCCTGGAGTGTTGATGGGGTCCAAGAGACCCAGTACTTC
TRBV7-9,NA,NA,TRBJ2-3,CASSALAQSTDTQYF,TGTGCCAGCAGCGCACTAGCACAGAGCACAGATACGCAGTATTTT
TRBV29-1,NA,NA,TRBJ2-2,CSVASSAANTGELFF,TGCAGCGTTGCTTCTAGCGCCGCGAACACCGGGGAGCTGTTTTTT